The rows below give T cell receptor beta chains drawn from one sample of a study of T cell responses to AZD1222 COVID-19 vaccine. The method was immunoSEQ multiplex PCR; TCRdb's version includes in-frame clones alone and lacks a portion of them. The profile shows approximately 130,000 clones, 75% to 95% of them singletons. The sequencing here drew on peripheral blood, taken 28 days after the second dose of the MenACWY control vaccine. These receptors all stem from an adult who received the MenACWY meningococcal vaccine as a control. Each CDR3 is given with its conserved first and last residue. The D gene is left open where the match is weak. Clone size is shown for a subset of rows, as once, few, many or a class of expanded clone.

v_call: TRBV4-1
d_call: .
clone_size: .
j_call: TRBJ2-3
cdr3_nt: TGCGCCAGCAGCCAAGGATTGGAGCAACAATTCACAGATACGCAGTATTTT
cdr3_aa: CASSQGLEQQFTDTQYF

v_call: TRBV7-2
d_call: .
clone_size: .
j_call: TRBJ1-6
cdr3_nt: TGTGCCAGCAGTCCCGGCCCTAGCTCCTATAATTCACCCCTCCACTTT
cdr3_aa: CASSPGPSSYNSPLHF

v_call: TRBV6-5
d_call: TRBD1
clone_size: .
j_call: TRBJ2-2
cdr3_nt: TGTGCCAGCAGGGGACAGGGGGCATTCGGGGAGCTGTTTTTT
cdr3_aa: CASRGQGAFGELFF

v_call: TRBV3-1/TRBV3-2
d_call: TRBD2
clone_size: once
j_call: TRBJ2-1
cdr3_nt: TGTGCCAGCAGCTACGCGGGGGGGTACAATGAGCAGTTCTTC
cdr3_aa: CASSYAGGYNEQFF

v_call: TRBV7-8
d_call: TRBD1
clone_size: .
j_call: TRBJ1-4
cdr3_nt: TGTGCCAGCAGTTATGGACAGGGGGATCAAAAACTGTTTTTT
cdr3_aa: CASSYGQGDQKLFF

v_call: TRBV27
d_call: .
clone_size: once
j_call: TRBJ2-1
cdr3_nt: TGTGCCAGCAGTAACGAAACCTCCTACAATGAGCAGTTCTTC
cdr3_aa: CASSNETSYNEQFF

v_call: TRBV19
d_call: .
clone_size: once
j_call: TRBJ1-1
cdr3_nt: TGTGCCAGTGGAGCGAGGGTTAACACTGAAGCTTTCTTT
cdr3_aa: CASGARVNTEAFF

v_call: TRBV28
d_call: TRBD1
clone_size: .
j_call: TRBJ2-7
cdr3_nt: TGTGCCAGCAGTCGGATCCTCCGGGACAGGGGGACCTACGAGCAGTACTTC
cdr3_aa: CASSRILRDRGTYEQYF

v_call: TRBV4-1
d_call: TRBD2
clone_size: .
j_call: TRBJ2-7
cdr3_nt: TGCGCCAGCAGCCAAGTCCCGGGAGGAGGTTACGAGCAGTACTTC
cdr3_aa: CASSQVPGGGYEQYF

v_call: TRBV11-2
d_call: .
clone_size: .
j_call: TRBJ2-3
cdr3_nt: TGTGCCAGCAGCCCGACCCGCGGGAGCACAGATACGCAGTATTTT
cdr3_aa: CASSPTRGSTDTQYF

v_call: TRBV28
d_call: .
clone_size: .
j_call: TRBJ1-3
cdr3_nt: TGTGCCAGCAGTTTCAGTTCAACTGGAAACACCATATATTTT
cdr3_aa: CASSFSSTGNTIYF

v_call: TRBV12-3/TRBV12-4
d_call: .
clone_size: .
j_call: TRBJ1-2
cdr3_nt: TGTGCCAGCAGCTCCCCTCGGGGGGGCTACACCTTC
cdr3_aa: CASSSPRGGYTF

v_call: TRBV9
d_call: .
clone_size: .
j_call: TRBJ1-6
cdr3_nt: TGTGCCAGCAGCGTATACAGGGATTCACCCCTCCACTTT
cdr3_aa: CASSVYRDSPLHF

v_call: TRBV18
d_call: TRBD1
clone_size: .
j_call: TRBJ2-2
cdr3_nt: TGTGCCAGCTCACAGGGACAGACCACCGGGGAGCTGTTTTTT
cdr3_aa: CASSQGQTTGELFF

v_call: TRBV10-1
d_call: .
clone_size: .
j_call: TRBJ1-5
cdr3_nt: TGCGCCAGCAGTGAGGGGAGCGACACTTTCCTTCAGCCCCAGCATTTT
cdr3_aa: CASSEGSDTFLQPQHF

v_call: TRBV7-2
d_call: TRBD2
clone_size: .
j_call: TRBJ2-1
cdr3_nt: TGTGCCAGCAGCTCGACTAGCGGGGGGTATGAGCAGTTCTTC
cdr3_aa: CASSSTSGGYEQFF